This passage covers 27 T cell receptor beta chains from one sample sequenced in a study of graft-versus-host responses after intestinal transplantation. Some clones are missing from TCRdb's copy, which holds only in-frame ones; the method was immunoSEQ multiplex PCR. The repertoire holds approximately 32,000 clones, with around 94% as singletons. Material: PBMCs, obtained 16 days after intestinal transplant. The receptor source for this set is a human patient who received an intestinal transplant, so some T cells may come from the graft donor.

The chain recombines TRBV19 with TRBJ2-5, with a tentative D call TRBD1 (5 bases). The end of the DNA is better explained by TRBJ2-7, so the J call may be wrong. This CDR3 has 13 residues. Germline values: CDR1 LNHDA, CDR2 SQIVND (reference sequence). In nucleotides, the CDR3 is TGTGCCAGTAGTGACAGTTTCTTCAACGAGCAGTACTTC. Protein product: CASSDSFFNEQYF.

The V and J genes are TRBV7-6 and TRBJ1-6; D is uncertain. V lost 2 bases and J 4 bases, leaving 6 bases between the germline ends. The CDR3 is made up of 14 amino acids. Germline lookup yields CDR1 SGHVS and CDR2 FNYEAQ. The CDR3 DNA follows: TGTGCCAGCAGCTTACGGGTTTATAATTCACCCCTCCACTTT. Encoded protein: CASSLRVYNSPLHF.

J is TRBJ2-7 and V is TRBV5-1, with D hard to call. V lost 5 bases to trimming and J lost 2 bases, with 14 bases between them. Germline V gene data show CDR1 as SGHRS and CDR2 as YFSETQ. The CDR3 has 14 amino acids. The CDR3 bases are TGCGCCAGCAGTTTAAGCGCGGAACCCTACGAGCAGTACTTC. Amino acid sequence: CASSLSAEPYEQYF.

The chain recombines TRBV28 with TRBJ1-6; TRBD1 agrees at 10 bases. The V gene's germline CDR1 is MDHEN and CDR2 SYDVKM. The CDR3 has 15 amino acids. Unmatched junction bases numbered 9, after V lost 7 bases and J lost 9 bases. The CDR3: CASIFLRTGGSPLHF. The DNA for the CDR3 is TGTGCCAGCATTTTTTTACGGACAGGGGGTTCACCCCTCCACTTT.

This chain links TRBV28 with TRBJ2-1; D perhaps matches TRBD2 (6 bases). The CDR3 is made up of 14 amino acids. The germline V gene encodes CDR1 MDHEN and CDR2 SYDVKM. V was pared by 5 bases and J by 0 bases, with 8 bases between. The CDR3 loop reads CASSLASSYNEQFF. The CDR3 DNA sequence: TGTGCCAGCAGTCTAGCGAGCTCCTACAATGAGCAGTTCTTC.

This clone was counted a single time. The J gene is TRBJ1-4, the V gene TRBV29-1; D may be TRBD1 (5 bases). The CDR3 covers 15 residues. The V end lost 5 bases, the J end lost 4 bases, and 17 bases lay between the germline ends. Per the germline V gene, CDR1 is SQVTM and CDR2 is ANQGSEA. The CDR3 sequence is CSVQGTPGNNEKLFF. As DNA, the CDR3 is TGCAGCGTTCAGGGCACCCCAGGGAATAATGAAAAACTGTTTTTT.

V is TRBV7-9 and J is TRBJ2-1, with 11 bases lining up with TRBD2. The CDR3 sequence is 16 residues long. V lost 5 bases to trimming and J lost 2 bases; unmatched junction nucleotides: 5. Germline V gene data show CDR1 as SEHNR and CDR2 as FQNEAQ (reference sequence). CDR3 sequence: CASSLLAGATYNEQFF. In DNA form, the CDR3 reads TGTGCCAGCAGCCTACTAGCGGGAGCTACCTACAATGAGCAGTTCTTC.

This sequence joins TRBV4-2 and TRBJ2-7; 11 bases map to TRBD2. The CDR3 covers 16 residues. Unmatched junction bases numbered 15, after V lost 8 bases and J lost 6 bases. Germline V gene data show CDR1 as LGHNA and CDR2 as YNFKEQ. Here the CDR3 reads CASGKVGTSGSAEQYF. The CDR3 coding sequence is TGTGCCAGCGGGAAGGTTGGGACTAGCGGCTCGGCCGAGCAGTACTTC.

CDR3 protein: CASSPRQGAYTQYF. The CDR3 bases are TGTGCCAGCAGCCCGAGACAGGGGGCTTATACGCAGTATTTT. This chain links TRBV9 with TRBJ2-3, with TRBD1 matching over 10 bases. Unmatched junction bases numbered 6, after V lost 4 bases and J lost 7 bases. CDR3 size: 14 residues. The V gene's germline CDR1 is SGDLS and CDR2 YYNGEE.

The J gene is TRBJ2-3, the V gene TRBV9; the D gene could be TRBD1 or TRBD2 (5 bases each). The germline V and J ends were trimmed by 4 bases and 2 bases, with 17 bases remaining between them. Germline-derived CDR1 and CDR2 are SGDLS and YYNGEE. The CDR3 spans 16 residues. In nucleotides, the CDR3 is TGTGCCAGCAGCCACGAACCGGGACCTTTCACAGATACGCAGTATTTT. This gives the protein CASSHEPGPFTDTQYF.

The chain has TRBV2 and TRBJ2-1; D is perhaps TRBD1 (5 bases). The CDR3 covers 13 residues. Germline values: CDR1 SNHLY, CDR2 FYNNEI. Trimming stripped 0 bases from V and 9 bases from J, with 9 bases between. The CDR3 reads CASSEARGSEQFF. For the CDR3, the DNA is TGTGCCAGCAGTGAAGCTAGGGGTTCTGAGCAGTTCTTC.

The V and J genes are TRBV11-2 and TRBJ2-5; 7 bases are a match to TRBD2. CDR1 is SGHAT, CDR2 FQNNGV, per germline. This CDR3 region has 14 residues. V was pared by 2 bases and J by 5 bases, with 5 bases of the junction left unmatched. In DNA, the CDR3 is TGTGCCAGCAGCTTATGGGAGGGAACGGAGACCCAGTACTTC. This encodes CASSLWEGTETQYF. The entire variable domain, with the rest obtained from reference TRBV11-2 and TRBJ2-5, is as follows: EAGVAQSPRYKIIEKRQSVAFWCNPISGHATLYWYQQILGQGPKLLIQFQNNGVVDDSQLPKDRFSAERLKGVDSTLKIQPAKLEDSAVYLCASSLWEGTETQYFGPGTRLLVL.

This clone has only a few counts. V and J are TRBV19 and TRBJ1-1; the D gene is possibly TRBD1 (5 bases). CDR1 is LNHDA, CDR2 SQIVND, per germline (reference sequence). The CDR3 runs to 11 residues. The V and J ends lost 11 bases and 5 bases respectively, with 12 bases between them. The CDR3 is CAALKGTEAFF. CDR3 DNA sequence: TGTGCCGCCTTAAAGGGGACTGAAGCTTTCTTT.

This chain connects TRBV2 to TRBJ2-7; TRBD1 agrees at 7 bases. Germline trimming cut 0 bases from V and 2 bases from J; bases unmatched to any gene: 4. CDR1 and CDR2 from the germline V gene are SNHLY and FYNNEI. This CDR3 is 15 amino acids long. The chain's CDR3 is CASSEAWTGTYEQYF. DNA for the CDR3: TGTGCCAGCAGTGAAGCTTGGACAGGAACCTACGAGCAGTACTTC.

CDR3 protein: CASSPTGFSYTF. The CDR3 DNA sequence: TGTGCCAGCAGCCCGACAGGGTTTAGCTACACCTTC. The chain combines TRBV7-9 with TRBJ1-2, with 7 nucleotides matching TRBD1. Germline trimming cut 5 bases from V and 9 bases from J; bases unmatched to any gene: 6. The CDR3 totals 12 residues. From germline, CDR1 is SEHNR and CDR2 FQNEAQ (reference sequence).

The genes are TRBV5-6 and TRBJ2-7; no definite D call. V shed 4 bases and J shed 5 bases, with 13 bases lying between them. In germline, CDR1 is SGHDT, CDR2 YYEEEE. The CDR3 has 13 amino acids. The CDR3 protein is CASSLTSVDEQYF. The CDR3 DNA reads TGTGCCAGCAGCCTGACCTCCGTGGACGAGCAGTACTTC. Variable domain in full (rest from reference TRBV5-6 and TRBJ2-7): DAGVTQSPTHLIKTRGQQVTLRCSPKSGHDTVSWYQQALGQGPQFIFQYYEEEERQRGNFPDRFSGHQFPNYSSELNVNALLLGDSALYLCASSLTSVDEQYFGPGTRLTVT.

The chain combines TRBV28 with TRBJ2-3, with 8 bases identical to TRBD2. The CDR3 sequence is 13 residues long. With V trimmed by 9 bases and J by 1 base, 3 bases remained unmatched. The germline CDR1 and CDR2 sequences are MDHEN and SYDVKM. The DNA of the CDR3 is TGTGCCAGTACTAGCGGACGCACAGATACGCAGTATTTT. Residues: CASTSGRTDTQYF.

J is TRBJ2-7 and V is TRBV14, with D possibly being TRBD1 (5 bases). Germline assignment: CDR1 SGHDN and CDR2 FVKESK. The CDR3 has 15 residues. V shed 1 base and J shed 6 bases, with 16 bases lying between them. The DNA for the CDR3 is TGTGCCAGCAGCCAAGGTGTATGGGGCTACTCCGAGCAGTACTTC. Translating it yields CASSQGVWGYSEQYF.

The chain carries TRBV28 and TRBJ2-7; 14 bases map to TRBD2. This CDR3 contains 16 residues. CDR1 and CDR2 from the germline V gene are MDHEN and SYDVKM. Losses at the gene ends were 5 bases for V and 3 bases for J; bases not matched to a gene: 6. CDR3 residues: CASSTTGLAGGYEQYF. In DNA, the CDR3 is TGTGCCAGCAGTACTACCGGACTAGCGGGGGGCTACGAGCAGTACTTC.

With respect to this clone: Other DNA sequences in this sample translate to the same CDR3. CDR3 bases: TGTGCTAGTGGCGGGGGCGGGGGGGCCTATGGCTACACCTTC. Its protein product is CASGGGGGAYGYTF. The rearrangement joins TRBV12-5 to TRBJ1-2; D may be TRBD1 (6 bases). Trimming removed 6 bases at V and 4 bases at J, with 15 bases between. Germline V gene sequence: CDR1 LGHNT, CDR2 FRNRAP. CDR3 length equals 14 residues.

V and J are TRBV13 and TRBJ2-2; no firm D call. The CDR3 spans 15 residues. With 5 bases removed from V and 6 bases from J, the gap between germline ends came to 16 bases. Germline CDR1 PRHDT, CDR2 FYEKMQ (reference sequence). The CDR3 nucleotides are TGTGCCAGCAGCCCAAATAACTTAAACTCCGGGGAGCTGTTTTTT. Translating gives CASSPNNLNSGELFF.

The CDR3 loop is CASSRRVEYTTEAFF. Written as DNA, the CDR3 is TGTGCCAGCAGTCGGAGGGTAGAGTATACCACTGAAGCTTTCTTT. This sequence joins TRBV28 and TRBJ1-1; D is unresolved. This CDR3 is built from 15 residues. From germline, CDR1 is MDHEN and CDR2 SYDVKM. Deletions cut 5 bases from V and 4 bases from J, with 17 bases between.

The chain couples TRBV5-6 to TRBJ1-3; 7 bases align to TRBD1. The CDR3 extends over 15 amino acids. The germline V gene has CDR1 SGHDT and CDR2 YYEEEE. V shed 0 bases, J shed 3 bases, and the junction held 3 bases outside the gene matches. The CDR3 reads CASSLGTGLGNTIYF. The CDR3 coding sequence is TGTGCCAGCAGCTTGGGGACAGGACTTGGAAACACCATATATTTT.

The sample holds a few counts of this clone. The chain recombines TRBV2 with TRBJ2-7; 8 bases map to TRBD2. Germline V lookup: CDR1 SNHLY, CDR2 FYNNEI. There are 16 residues in the CDR3. V lost 4 bases, J lost 1 base, and 9 bases stayed unmatched. The CDR3 nucleotides are TGTGCCAGCAGTGTCGTAGGGGCGGGAGGATCCTACGAGCAGTACTTC. Its translation is CASSVVGAGGSYEQYF.

The chain couples TRBV9 to TRBJ2-3; D not certain. V was pared by 3 bases and J by 6 bases, with 17 bases between. The CDR3 length is 15 residues. CDR1 is SGDLS and CDR2 is YYNGEE in the germline V gene. CDR3 DNA: TGTGCCAGCAGCGATAGTGGGCGGTTGGGTGATACGCAGTATTTT. Protein: CASSDSGRLGDTQYF.

The chain has TRBV4-2 and TRBJ1-1, with 10 nucleotides matching TRBD1. The ends lost 1 base at V and 4 bases at J; junction bases unmatched: 3. The CDR3 length is 15 residues. Looked up from germline, CDR1 is LGHNA and CDR2 is YNFKEQ. Here the CDR3 DNA reads TGTGCCAGCAGCCAAGGGACAGGGGGATTCACTGAAGCTTTCTTT. It specifies CASSQGTGGFTEAFF.

This chain joins TRBV27 and TRBJ2-5; 10 bases map to TRBD1. Germline assignment: CDR1 MNHEY and CDR2 SMNVEV (reference sequence). Trimming removed 4 bases from V and 9 bases from J; junction bases left unmatched: 8. The CDR3 contains 14 residues. The CDR3 spells CASSWGQGTAAQYF. Written as DNA, the CDR3 is TGTGCCAGCAGTTGGGGACAGGGGACGGCGGCCCAGTACTTC.